The clone carrying this T cell receptor (beta chain) was seen more than once but under ten times. Sequence at one end of the junction differs from germline and may be a read error. The data stem from a study of T-cell memory formation after mild COVID-19. For the study at large: Clusters were largely donor specific.

TCRdb passed the 5' RACE reads through MiXCR, listing each CDR3 protein once. The sample has 470,000 or so distinct CDR3 sequences; approximately 25% are singletons. Sequencing input: PBMCs or a T cell subset sorted from them (not recorded which). This receptor was identified in an adult woman who had mild COVID-19 (a few samples of this study predate the infection). Cell type and time point are not known.

The CDR3 here is CASSSSRGTAETQYF. In DNA form, the CDR3 reads TGTGCTAGCAGCTCCTCCCGCGGGACTGCGGAGACCCAGTACTTC. V gene TRBV7-7 combines with J gene TRBJ2-5; D perhaps matches TRBD2 (6 bases). This CDR3 has 15 amino acids. Germline CDR1 reads SSHAT; CDR2 reads FNYEAQ (reference sequence).